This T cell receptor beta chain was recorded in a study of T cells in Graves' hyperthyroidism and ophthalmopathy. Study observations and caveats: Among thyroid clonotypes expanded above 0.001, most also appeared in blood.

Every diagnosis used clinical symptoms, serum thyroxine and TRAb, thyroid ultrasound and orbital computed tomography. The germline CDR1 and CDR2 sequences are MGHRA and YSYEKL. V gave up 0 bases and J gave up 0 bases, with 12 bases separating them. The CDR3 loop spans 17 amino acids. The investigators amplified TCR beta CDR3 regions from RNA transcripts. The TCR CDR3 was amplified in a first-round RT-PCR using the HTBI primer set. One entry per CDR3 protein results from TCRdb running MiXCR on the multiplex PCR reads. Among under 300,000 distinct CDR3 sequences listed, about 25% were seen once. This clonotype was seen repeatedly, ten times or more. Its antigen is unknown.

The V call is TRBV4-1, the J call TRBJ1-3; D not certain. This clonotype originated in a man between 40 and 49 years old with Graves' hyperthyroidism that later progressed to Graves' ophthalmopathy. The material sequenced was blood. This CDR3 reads CASSQEGELYSGNTIYF. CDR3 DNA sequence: TGCGCCAGCAGCCAAGAGGGCGAGTTGTACTCTGGAAACACCATATATTTT.